The 16 T cell receptor beta chains below were found in one sample sequenced in a study of T cells expressing NK-cell markers. TCRdb reprocessed the 5' RACE reads and stores each CDR3 protein as one record, lacking DNA. In total, the table holds over 120,000 distinct CDR3 sequences. The sequencing sample was made of blood T cells: a sorted CD56 or NKG2C T cell subset, CD4+ or CD8+ T cells, or bulk PBMC T cells (not recorded which). These TCRs come from a young man in good health.

The chain combines TRBV13 with TRBJ2-2; lacking DNA, the TRBD1 call made by TCRdb goes unchecked. This CDR3 comprises 17 residues. CDR1 and CDR2 (germline): PRHDT, FYEKMQ (reference sequence). The CDR3 spells CASSLIRQGIRTGELFF.

The chain employs TRBV20-1 and TRBJ2-2; lacking DNA, the TRBD1 call made by TCRdb goes unchecked. CDR3 length: 14 residues. Germline CDR1 reads DFQATT; CDR2 reads SNEGSKA (reference sequence). The CDR3 reads CSARVRTGRRELFF.

The V and J genes are TRBV20-1 and TRBJ1-2. Germline lookup yields CDR1 DFQATT and CDR2 SNEGSKA (reference sequence). This CDR3 has 13 amino acids. CDR3 protein: CSALDDRDYGYTF.

The J gene is TRBJ2-2, the V gene TRBV11-2; TCRdb outputs TRBD2, but without DNA this stays unchecked. The CDR3 consists of 16 residues. Germline CDR1 reads SGHAT; CDR2 reads FQNNGV. CDR3 amino acids: CASSPVLAGNTGELFF.

The chain links TRBV12-3 or TRBV12-4 to TRBJ2-3. The CDR3 has 17 amino acids. The CDR3 spells CASSLATSHQSTDTQYF.

The chain uses TRBV12-3 or TRBV12-4 and TRBJ2-3; there is no DNA to check the TCRdb D call of TRBD2. CDR3 length: 15 amino acids. The CDR3 spells CASSPSGREADTQYF.

The V gene is TRBV5-1, the J gene TRBJ2-6; TCRdb names TRBD1, which stays unverified in the absence of DNA. Germline-derived CDR1 and CDR2 are SGHRS and YFSETQ. The CDR3 sequence is 16 residues long. Here the CDR3 reads CASSLGEGAGANVLTF.

The gene calls are TRBV24-1 and TRBJ1-1; the TRBD1 assignment by TCRdb is unverifiable without DNA. This CDR3 region has 14 residues. In germline, CDR1 is KGHDR, CDR2 SFDVKD. The CDR3: CATSGTGVNTEAFF.

This rearrangement joins TRBV2 to TRBJ2-5. The CDR3 is 14 residues long. Germline CDR1 is SNHLY and CDR2 is FYNNEI. This chain's CDR3 is CASSEFTYQETQYF.

V usage is TRBV4-3 and J usage is TRBJ2-5; the D call from TCRdb, TRBD2, cannot be confirmed without DNA. The CDR3 spans 15 residues. Germline CDR1 reads LGHNA; CDR2 reads YSLEER. This chain's CDR3 is CASSQDPSGVETQYF.

The chain uses TRBV7-2 and TRBJ2-6. CDR1 is SGHTA and CDR2 is FQGNSA in the germline V gene. The CDR3 consists of 13 residues. The CDR3 sequence is CASSSTGANVLTF.

This rearrangement joins TRBV7-2 to TRBJ1-5; TCRdb lists TRBD1, though no DNA is available to test this call. CDR3 size: 14 residues. Germline assignment: CDR1 SGHTA and CDR2 FQGNSA. The CDR3: CASSPTTGNQPQHF.

This sequence joins TRBV12-5 and TRBJ1-1. Germline loops: CDR1 LGHNT, CDR2 FRNRAP. The CDR3 is 15 amino acids. The CDR3 region is CASGLAGGENTEAFF.

The V call is TRBV4-2, the J call TRBJ2-5; TCRdb indicates TRBD1, and absent DNA this call remains unverified. Germline assignment: CDR1 LGHNA and CDR2 YNFKEQ. The CDR3 is made up of 17 amino acids. CDR3 sequence reads: CASSQGGTGSAQETQYF.

This chain uses TRBV11-2 with TRBJ2-3; the TCRdb call, TRBD1, lacks DNA for checking. Germline CDR1 SGHAT, CDR2 FQNNGV. The CDR3 is made up of 16 amino acids. The CDR3 sequence is CASMPHTSGGTDTQYF.

CDR3 region: CASSVGQGTYEQYF. The chain employs TRBV9 and TRBJ2-7; the D call of TRBD1 rests on TCRdb alone, since no DNA is present to check it. This CDR3 is 14 amino acids long. The germline gives CDR1 SGDLS, CDR2 YYNGEE.